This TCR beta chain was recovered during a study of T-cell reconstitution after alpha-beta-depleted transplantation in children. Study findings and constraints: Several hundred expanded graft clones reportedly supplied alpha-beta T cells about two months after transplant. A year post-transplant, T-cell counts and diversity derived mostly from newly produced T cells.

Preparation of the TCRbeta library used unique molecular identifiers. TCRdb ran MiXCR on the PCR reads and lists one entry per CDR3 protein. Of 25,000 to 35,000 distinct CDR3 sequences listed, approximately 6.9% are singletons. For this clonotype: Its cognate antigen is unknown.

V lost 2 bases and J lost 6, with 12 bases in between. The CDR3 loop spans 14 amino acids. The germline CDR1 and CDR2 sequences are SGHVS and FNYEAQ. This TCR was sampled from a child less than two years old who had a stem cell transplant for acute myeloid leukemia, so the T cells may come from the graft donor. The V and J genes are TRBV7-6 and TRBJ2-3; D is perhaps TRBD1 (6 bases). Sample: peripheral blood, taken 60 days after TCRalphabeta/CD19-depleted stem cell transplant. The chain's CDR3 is CASSLPARGDTQYF. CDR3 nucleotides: TGTGCCAGCAGCTTACCAGCGAGGGGGGATACGCAGTATTTT.